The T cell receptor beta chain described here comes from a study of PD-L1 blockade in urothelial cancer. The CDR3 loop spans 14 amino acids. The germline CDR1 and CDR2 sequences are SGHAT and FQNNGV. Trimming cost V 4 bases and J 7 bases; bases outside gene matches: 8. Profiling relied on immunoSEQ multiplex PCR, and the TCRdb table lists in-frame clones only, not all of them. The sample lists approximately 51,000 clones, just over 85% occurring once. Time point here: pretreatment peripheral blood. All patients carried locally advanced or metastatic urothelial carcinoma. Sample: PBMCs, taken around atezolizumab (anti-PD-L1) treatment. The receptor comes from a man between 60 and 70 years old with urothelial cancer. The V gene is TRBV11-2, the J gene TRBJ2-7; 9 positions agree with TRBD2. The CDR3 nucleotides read TGTGCCAGCAGCTGGGACGGGGGACTAGCTGAGCAGTACTTC. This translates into CASSWDGGLAEQYF.